The following is a T cell receptor (beta chain) sequence with its context. Assay used: immunoSEQ multiplex PCR; TCRdb lists only in-frame clones, some missing. In the table there are 90,000 to 100,000 clones, approximately 90% of which are singletons. The data are from a study of control samples from healthy donors and cancer patients. Germline assignment: CDR1 SEHNR and CDR2 FQNEAQ (reference sequence). CDR3 length equals 18 residues. V lost 5 bases and J 2 bases, leaving 22 bases between the germline ends. The sample taken for sequencing was blood. V and J are TRBV7-9 and TRBJ2-1; weak D call: TRBD2 (7 bases). This sequence originates from a woman in her late teens or twenties in good health. The CDR3 region has the DNA TGTGCCAGCAGCCGTTCATTTGGGGGGGCTTCCACCTACAATGAGCAGTTCTTC. Its protein is CASSRSFGGASTYNEQFF.